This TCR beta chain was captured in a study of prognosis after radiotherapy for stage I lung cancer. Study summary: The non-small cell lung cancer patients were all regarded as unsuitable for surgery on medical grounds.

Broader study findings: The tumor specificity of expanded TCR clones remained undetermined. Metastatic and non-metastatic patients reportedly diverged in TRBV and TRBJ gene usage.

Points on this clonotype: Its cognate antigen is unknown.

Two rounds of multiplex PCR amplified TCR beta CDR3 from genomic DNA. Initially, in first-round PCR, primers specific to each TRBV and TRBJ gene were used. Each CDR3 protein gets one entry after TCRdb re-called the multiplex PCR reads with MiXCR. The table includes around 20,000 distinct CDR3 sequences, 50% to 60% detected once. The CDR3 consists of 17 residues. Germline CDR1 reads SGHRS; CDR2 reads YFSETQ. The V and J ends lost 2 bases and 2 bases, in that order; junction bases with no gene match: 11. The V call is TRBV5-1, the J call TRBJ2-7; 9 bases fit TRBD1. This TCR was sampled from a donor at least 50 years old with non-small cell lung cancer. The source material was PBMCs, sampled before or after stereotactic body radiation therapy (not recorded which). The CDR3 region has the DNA TGCGCCAGCAGCTTTACCGACCCGACAGGGGGGACCTACGAGCAGTACTTC. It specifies CASSFTDPTGGTYEQYF.